These T cell receptor beta chains were read from a single sample in a study of blood T cell repertoires in COVID-19. The data were produced by immunoSEQ multiplex PCR, yet TCRdb's version contains in-frame clones alone and is incomplete. The data contain about 47,000 clones, around 86% of them seen just once; the ten biggest clones take up about 7.7%. The sequenced material came from peripheral blood. The source of these receptors is a man in his sixties with active COVID-19. CDR3s include the opening cysteine and the closing phenylalanine or tryptophan. A D gene is named only where the DNA matches it firmly. Not every row has a clone size; where given, it reads once, few, many or a size class.

CDR3	DNA	size	V	J	D
CASSPEYYEQYF	TGTGCCAGCAGTCCCGAGTACTACGAGCAGTACTTC	.	TRBV12-3/TRBV12-4	TRBJ2-7	.
CASSSPKADRESSGYTF	TGTGCCAGCAGTTCCCCGAAAGCGGACAGGGAATCGTCTGGCTACACCTTC	.	TRBV28	TRBJ1-2	TRBD1
CASRRGAGQVGLQETQYF	TGTGCAAGTCGACGTGGGGCAGGGCAAGTGGGGCTCCAAGAGACCCAGTACTTC	.	TRBV12-2	TRBJ2-5	.
CASSIGAAGNTGELFF	TGTGCCAGTAGTATAGGGGCGGCGGGAAACACCGGGGAGCTGTTTTTT	.	TRBV19	TRBJ2-2	.
CASSFPISSAPGPMSTDTQYF	TGCGCCAGCTCCTTCCCCATATCTAGCGCCCCTGGTCCCATGAGTACAGATACGCAGTATTTT	.	TRBV5-1	TRBJ2-3	.
CASSSLQGGYGYTF	TGTGCCAGCAGCTCCTTACAGGGGGGCTATGGCTACACCTTC	.	TRBV7-8	TRBJ1-2	TRBD1
CASSEVRFGDTQYF	TGTGCCAGCAGTGAAGTGAGGTTTGGAGATACGCAGTATTTT	.	TRBV2	TRBJ2-3	.
CASSFSDRGPTDTQYF	TGTGCCAGCAGCTTCTCAGACAGGGGGCCGACAGATACGCAGTATTTT	.	TRBV5-4	TRBJ2-3	TRBD1
CASSLLGGGTDTQYF	TGTGCCAGCAGCTTACTTGGGGGGGGGACAGATACGCAGTATTTT	.	TRBV7-9	TRBJ2-3	TRBD2
CASSSLGGYSNQPQHF	TGTGCCAGCAGCTCGCTCGGGGGGTATAGCAATCAGCCCCAGCATTTT	.	TRBV5-6	TRBJ1-5	.
CASSPLLEGGQDTQYF	TGTGCCAGCAGTCCCCTACTAGAAGGGGGACAAGATACGCAGTATTTT	.	TRBV28	TRBJ2-3	.
CASSPSGGLTYEQYF	TGTGCCAGCAGCCCGTCGGGGGGCCTTACCTACGAGCAGTACTTC	.	TRBV7-2	TRBJ2-7	.
CASSPWTGAYSNQPQHF	TGTGCCAGTAGCCCATGGACAGGGGCATATAGCAATCAGCCCCAGCATTTT	few	TRBV19	TRBJ1-5	TRBD1
CASRGTSGGFFYEQYF	TGTGCCAGCAGAGGGACTAGCGGGGGATTCTTCTACGAGCAGTACTTC	once	TRBV27	TRBJ2-7	TRBD2
CASSPQTYSGNTIYF	TGTGCCAGCAGCCCGCAGACATACTCTGGAAACACCATATATTTT	.	TRBV3-1/TRBV3-2	TRBJ1-3	.
CASSRGGSIYEQYF	TGTGCCAGTAGCCGAGGGGGATCCATCTACGAGCAGTACTTC	.	TRBV19	TRBJ2-7	.
CASTPDRVIGYTF	TGTGCCAGCACCCCGGACAGGGTTATAGGCTACACCTTC	.	TRBV28	TRBJ1-2	TRBD1
CASSLDGLNSYNEQFF	TGTGCCAGCAGCTTGGATGGACTGAACTCCTACAATGAGCAGTTCTTC	.	TRBV5-4	TRBJ2-1	.